This TCR beta chain appears in the sequencing data of a study of T cell responses to AZD1222 COVID-19 vaccine. Study outcomes and limitations: Dominant at 160-218 and 743-854, vaccine-associated CD4 TCRs also spanned spike. Within unmutated variant regions lay the reported targets of nearly half of spike-specific TCRs. Donors were chiefly white British, with a greater number of females, and clonal diversity was perhaps underestimated.

The CDR3 sequence is 16 residues long. V dropped 2 bases and J dropped 0 bases, with 8 bases sitting between them. The germline V gene has CDR1 MNHEY and CDR2 SVGAGI. Sequenced by immunoSEQ multiplex PCR; TCRdb stores in-frame clones only, minus some. This repertoire shows 120,000 to 150,000 clones, approximately 95% found once; its top ten account for approximately 0.96%. On this clone: Antigen unknown.

The material was peripheral blood, obtained on day 0 of MenACWY control vaccination. The chain employs TRBV6-5 and TRBJ1-6; D unclear. The sequence derives from an adult in good health. The CDR3 DNA is TGTGCCAGCAGTTACGGGCACGGCTCCTATAATTCACCCCTCCACTTT. It translates to CASSYGHGSYNSPLHF.